The 2 T cell receptor beta chains below come from one sample, sequenced in a study of T cells in Graves' hyperthyroidism and ophthalmopathy (dated by TCRdb to the late 2010s). Library construction relied on multiplex PCR. This sample was sequenced with an Illumina HiSeq 2000. TCR beta CDR3 regions were amplified from RNA transcripts. The first round of RT-PCR for the TCR CDR3 was performed with the HTBI primer set and the Qiagen OneStep RT-PCR kit. TCRdb trimmed the raw reads at Q25, called clones with MiXCR and kept productive beta chains. A single entry per CDR3 protein holds the most common genes and DNA from its merged rows. Here the sample has 300,000 to 350,000 distinct CDR3 sequences; approximately 15% occur a single time. Jointly, the top ten make up approximately 31% of the sample. Sequencing input: blood. These receptors originate from a man under 40 with Graves' hyperthyroidism.

This clonotype was detected ten times or more. The chain recombines TRBV3-1 with TRBJ2-5; D unresolved. V shed 1 base and J shed 5 bases, with 8 bases lying between them. Per germline, CDR1 LGHDT and CDR2 YNNKEL (reference sequence). The CDR3 has 13 amino acids. CDR3 sequence (DNA): TGTGCCAGCAGCCAAGGGATTGGGGAGACCCAGTACTTC. This translates into CASSQGIGETQYF.

This clonotype was seen a few times. The V gene is TRBV19, the J gene TRBJ2-1, with 10 bases matching TRBD2. CDR3 length: 14 amino acids. Germline lookup yields CDR1 LNHDA and CDR2 SQIVND (reference sequence). J lost 9 bases, V lost 4 bases, and 6 bases had no gene match. The CDR3 loop is CASSRSGRASEQFF. The CDR3 nucleotides are TGTGCCAGTAGTAGAAGCGGGAGGGCCAGTGAGCAGTTCTTC. The entire variable domain, with the rest obtained from reference TRBV19 and TRBJ2-1, is as follows: DGGITQSPKYLFRKEGQNVTLSCEQNLNHDAMYWYRQDPGQGLRLIYYSQIVNDFQKGDIAEGYSVSREKKESFPLTVTSAQKNPTAFYLCASSRSGRASEQFFGPGTRLTVL.